This T cell receptor beta chain emerged from a study of blood T cell repertoires in COVID-19. Background on the study: Samples of COVID-19 (acute and convalescent) were obtained from the United States, Italy and Spain. PBMCs, B-cell-depleted T cells, or T cells provided the cDNA or gDNA that made up the material.

CDR3 length: 16 residues. V gave up 2 bases and J gave up 7 bases; unmatched junction bases: 12. Germline V gene lookup returns CDR1 MNHEY and CDR2 SVGAGI. In the original processing: Estimates of nucleated cell counts were drawn from the amplification of reference gene primers. Some clones are missing from TCRdb's copy, which holds only in-frame ones; the method was immunoSEQ multiplex PCR. V and J calls and clone size are given by that table; D and trimming were obtained from the DNA. The sample consists of 150,000 to 200,000 clones, approximately 90% of them appearing once. This receptor was identified in a man in his fifties or sixties with acute or convalescent COVID-19. The specimen was peripheral blood. The chain is built from TRBV6-5 and TRBJ2-7; TRBD1 matches 9 bases. The CDR3 region has the DNA TGTGCCAGCAGTTACGAGGGGACAGGGAAGAGTGGGGAGCAGTACTTC. Translating gives CASSYEGTGKSGEQYF.